The TCR beta chain under discussion was sequenced for a study of naive and memory T cell subsets. Cells stained for CD3, CD4, CD8, CD45RA and CD27 were sorted into four subsets. Findings and limits, study-wide: Diversity fell and Gini index rose from naive through CM, EM, EMRA. A few larger clonotypes appeared in naive repertoires, especially CD8, possibly memory cells re-expressing CD45RA. Over 90% of naive TCR sequences appeared only once, unlike memory subsets.

Both TRBC1 and TRBC2 were covered by a beta constant-region primer of two equimolar oligonucleotides. The ligated cDNA underwent four PCR rounds using SP2 and nested alpha and beta constant-region primers. TCRdb reanalysed the UMI-ligation and nested PCR reads using MiXCR and keeps one entry per CDR3 protein. In the table there are 90,000 to 120,000 distinct CDR3 sequences, roughly 15% of which are singletons. As to this clonotype: The antigen is unknown.

CDR3 length equals 15 residues. Germline assignment: CDR1 MGHRA and CDR2 YSYEKL. Trimming took off 0 bases at V and 8 bases at J, with 13 bases between the two ends. This receptor was taken from a human donor in good health. The V and J genes are TRBV4-1 and TRBJ2-2, with D unclear. What was sequenced was naive CD8+ T cells from blood. The CDR3 protein is CASSQDEPASGELFF. DNA for the CDR3: TGCGCCAGCAGCCAAGATGAGCCGGCGTCTGGGGAGCTGTTTTTT.